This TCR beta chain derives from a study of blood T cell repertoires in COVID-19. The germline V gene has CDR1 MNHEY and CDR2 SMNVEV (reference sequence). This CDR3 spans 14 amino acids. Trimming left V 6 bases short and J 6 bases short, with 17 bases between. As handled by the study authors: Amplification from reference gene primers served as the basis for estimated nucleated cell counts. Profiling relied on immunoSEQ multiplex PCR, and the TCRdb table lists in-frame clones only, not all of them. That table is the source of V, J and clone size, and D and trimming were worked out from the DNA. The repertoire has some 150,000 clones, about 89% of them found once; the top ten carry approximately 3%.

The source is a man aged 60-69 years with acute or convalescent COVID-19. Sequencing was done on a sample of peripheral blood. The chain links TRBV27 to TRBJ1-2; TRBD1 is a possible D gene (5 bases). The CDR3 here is CASRGPGPAHGYTF. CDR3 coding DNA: TGTGCCAGCAGGGGGCCTGGACCAGCTCATGGCTACACCTTC.